The present TCR beta chain was sequenced within a study of Ad26.COV2.S vaccination and SARS-CoV-2 variants. The CDR3 spans 13 residues. Trimming removed 7 bases from V and 3 bases from J; junction bases left unmatched: 5. Only in-frame clones appear in the TCRdb table, and some are missing; sequencing was by immunoSEQ multiplex PCR. The sample contains 440,000 or so clones, 90% of which appear only once. Turning to this clone: The target antigen is unknown.

Treatment meaning: over 15 received Ad26.COV2.S at low or high dose, single or two shots; about five received placebo; per-sample allocation not given. Sampling was performed 63 days after the first vaccine or placebo injection. Participants' vaccine, an Ad26 vector, delivered Wuhan-strain SARS-CoV-2 spike. Study observations and caveats: After vaccination, reports described spike-specific CD8+ and CD4+ T cell responses as showing substantial breadth.

This sequence was found in a person between 18 and 60 years old who received the Ad26.COV2.S COVID-19 vaccine or a placebo. Sequencing used peripheral blood, obtained in a trial of Ad26.COV2.S vaccine versus placebo. This chain connects TRBV12-3 or TRBV12-4 to TRBJ1-1, with 7 bases aligning to TRBD1. The CDR3 region is CASISDRDTEAFF. Written as DNA, the CDR3 is TGTGCCAGCATTAGTGACAGGGACACTGAAGCTTTCTTT.